The clone carrying this TCR beta chain was detected only a few times. Sequencing was performed with immunoSEQ multiplex PCR; in TCRdb, only in-frame clones are kept and a portion is missing. This table holds fewer than 16,000 clones, 65% to 85% found once. Germline V gene data show CDR1 as SGHRS and CDR2 as YFSETQ. This CDR3 spans 13 amino acids. V lost 0 bases and J lost 3, with 3 bases in between. This entry comes from a study of chemoradiotherapy in HPV16-positive cancers. This sample was obtained from a patient who underwent chemoradiotherapy. J is TRBJ2-2 and V is TRBV5-1; D is unclear. The origin of this receptor is a human donor with HPV-associated anogenital cancer. The CDR3 bases are TGCGCCAGCAGCTTGGGGTACACCGGGGAGCTGTTTTTT. Translating it yields CASSLGYTGELFF.